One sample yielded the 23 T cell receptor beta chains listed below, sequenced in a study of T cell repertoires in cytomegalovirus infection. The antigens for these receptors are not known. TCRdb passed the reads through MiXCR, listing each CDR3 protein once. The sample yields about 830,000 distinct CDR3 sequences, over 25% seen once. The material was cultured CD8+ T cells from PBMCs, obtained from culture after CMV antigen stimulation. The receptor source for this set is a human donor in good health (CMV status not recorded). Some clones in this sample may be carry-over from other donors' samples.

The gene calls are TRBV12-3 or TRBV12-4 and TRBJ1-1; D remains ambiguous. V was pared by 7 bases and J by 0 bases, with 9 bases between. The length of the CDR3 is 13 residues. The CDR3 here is CASKILLNTEAFF. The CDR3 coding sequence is TGTGCCAGCAAAATTCTCTTGAACACTGAAGCTTTCTTT.

CDR3: CASSRATRENIQYF. As DNA, the CDR3 is TGTGCCAGCAGCCGAGCTACTAGGGAAAACATTCAGTACTTC. The J gene is TRBJ2-4, the V gene TRBV3-1; D perhaps matches TRBD2 (5 bases). The CDR3 is 14 amino acids. Trimming shortened V by 4 bases and J by 5 bases, and 12 bases separated the two germline ends. CDR1 and CDR2 from the germline V gene are LGHDT and YNNKEL (reference sequence).

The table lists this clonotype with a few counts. For the CDR3, the DNA is TGTGCCAGCACCGCATGGGGGGCGGGGGGGCGGAATGAGCAGTTCTTC. Residues: CASTAWGAGGRNEQFF. The chain couples TRBV5-4 to TRBJ2-1; TRBD2 matches at 9 bases. This CDR3 has 16 amino acids. From germline, CDR1 is SGHNT and CDR2 YYREEE (reference sequence). Unmatched junction bases numbered 14, after V lost 6 bases and J lost 7 bases. Using reference TRBV5-4 and TRBJ2-1 for the parts outside the CDR3, the full variable domain is ETGVTQSPTHLIKTRGQQVTLRCSSQSGHNTVSWYQQALGQGPQFIFQYYREEENGRGNFPPRFSGLQFPNYSSELNVNALELDDSALYLCASTAWGAGGRNEQFFGPGTRLTVL.

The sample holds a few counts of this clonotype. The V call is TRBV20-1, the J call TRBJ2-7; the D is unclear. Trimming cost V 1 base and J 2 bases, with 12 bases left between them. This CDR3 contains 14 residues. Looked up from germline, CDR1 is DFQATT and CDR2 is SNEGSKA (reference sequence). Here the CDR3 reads CSARAFTQTYEQYV. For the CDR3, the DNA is TGCAGTGCTAGAGCCTTCACACAAACCTACGAGCAGTACGTC.

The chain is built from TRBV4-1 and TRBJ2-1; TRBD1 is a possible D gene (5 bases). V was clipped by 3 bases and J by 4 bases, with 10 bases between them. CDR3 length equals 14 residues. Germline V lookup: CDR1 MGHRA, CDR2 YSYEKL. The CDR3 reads CASSQSREYNEQFF. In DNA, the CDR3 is TGCGCCAGCAGCCAGTCCAGGGAATACAATGAGCAGTTCTTC.

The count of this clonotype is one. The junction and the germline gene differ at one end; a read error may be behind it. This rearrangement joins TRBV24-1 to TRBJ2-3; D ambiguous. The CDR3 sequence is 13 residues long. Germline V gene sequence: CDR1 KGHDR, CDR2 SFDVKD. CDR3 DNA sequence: TGTACCACCTCGACGGGCGGCACAGATACGCAGTATTTT. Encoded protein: CTTSTGGTDTQYF.

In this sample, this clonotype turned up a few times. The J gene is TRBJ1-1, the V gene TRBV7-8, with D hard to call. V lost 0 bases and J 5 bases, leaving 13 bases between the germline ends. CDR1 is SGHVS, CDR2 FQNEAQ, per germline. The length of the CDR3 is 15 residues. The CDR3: CASSLARRLGTEAFF. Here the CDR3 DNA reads TGTGCCAGCAGCTTAGCGCGGCGGTTGGGTACTGAAGCTTTCTTT.

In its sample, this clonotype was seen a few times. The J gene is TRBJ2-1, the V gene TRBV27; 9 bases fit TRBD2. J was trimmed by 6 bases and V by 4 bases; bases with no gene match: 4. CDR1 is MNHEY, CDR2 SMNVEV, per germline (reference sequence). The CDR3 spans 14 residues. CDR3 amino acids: CASSYPAGGNEQFF. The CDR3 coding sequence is TGTGCCAGCAGTTATCCAGCGGGGGGCAATGAGCAGTTCTTC.

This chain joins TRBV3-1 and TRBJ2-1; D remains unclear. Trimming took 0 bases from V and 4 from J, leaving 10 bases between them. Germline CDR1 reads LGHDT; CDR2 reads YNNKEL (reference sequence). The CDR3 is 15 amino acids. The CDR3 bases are TGTGCCAGCAGCCAAGAAATGGACCCGTACAATGAGCAGTTCTTC. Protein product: CASSQEMDPYNEQFF.

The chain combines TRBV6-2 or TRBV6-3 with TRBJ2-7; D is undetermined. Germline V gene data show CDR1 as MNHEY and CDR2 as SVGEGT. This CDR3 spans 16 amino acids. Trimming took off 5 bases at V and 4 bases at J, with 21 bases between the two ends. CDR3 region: CASSPPPDLPSYEQYV. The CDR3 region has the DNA TGTGCCAGCAGTCCCCCCCCGGACCTTCCCTCTTACGAGCAGTACGTC.

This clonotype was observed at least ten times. The CDR3: CASSPTGGSYGYTF. In DNA form, the CDR3 reads TGTGCCAGCAGCCCGACAGGGGGTAGCTATGGCTACACCTTC. V is TRBV7-9 and J is TRBJ1-2; 9 bases line up with TRBD1. Unmatched junction bases numbered 5, after V lost 5 bases and J lost 4 bases. Germline-derived CDR1 and CDR2 are SEHNR and FQNEAQ (reference sequence). CDR3 length equals 14 residues.

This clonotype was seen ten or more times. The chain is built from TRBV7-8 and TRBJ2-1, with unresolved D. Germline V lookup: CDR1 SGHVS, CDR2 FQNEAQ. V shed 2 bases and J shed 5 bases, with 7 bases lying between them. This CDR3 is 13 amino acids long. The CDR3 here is CASSLRPDNEQFF. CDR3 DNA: TGTGCCAGCAGCTTACGGCCAGACAATGAGCAGTTCTTC.

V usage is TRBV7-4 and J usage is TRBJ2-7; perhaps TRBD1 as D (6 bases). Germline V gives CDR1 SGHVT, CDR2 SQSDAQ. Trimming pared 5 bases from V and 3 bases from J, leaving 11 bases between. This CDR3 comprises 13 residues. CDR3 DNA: TGTGCCAGCAGCCCGAGGGGGAACTACGAGCAGTACGTC. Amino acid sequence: CASSPRGNYEQYV.

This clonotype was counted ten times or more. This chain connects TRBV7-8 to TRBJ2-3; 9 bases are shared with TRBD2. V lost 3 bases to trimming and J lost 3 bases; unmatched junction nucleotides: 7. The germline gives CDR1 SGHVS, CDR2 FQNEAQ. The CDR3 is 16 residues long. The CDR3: CASSLGASGETDTQYF. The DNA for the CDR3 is TGTGCCAGCAGCTTGGGTGCTAGCGGGGAAACAGATACGCAGTATTTT.

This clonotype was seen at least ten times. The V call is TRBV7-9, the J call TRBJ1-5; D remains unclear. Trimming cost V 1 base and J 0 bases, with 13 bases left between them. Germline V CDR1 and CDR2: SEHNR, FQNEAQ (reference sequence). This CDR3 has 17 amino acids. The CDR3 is CASSLGFQGDSNQPQHF. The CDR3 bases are TGTGCCAGCAGCTTAGGTTTTCAAGGAGATAGCAATCAGCCCCAGCATTTT. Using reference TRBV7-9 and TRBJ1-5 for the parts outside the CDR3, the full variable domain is DTGVSQNPRHKITKRGQNVTFRCDPISEHNRLYWYRQTLGQGPEFLTYFQNEAQLEKSRLLSDRFSAERPKGSFSTLEIQRTEQGDSAMYLCASSLGFQGDSNQPQHFGDGTRLSIL.

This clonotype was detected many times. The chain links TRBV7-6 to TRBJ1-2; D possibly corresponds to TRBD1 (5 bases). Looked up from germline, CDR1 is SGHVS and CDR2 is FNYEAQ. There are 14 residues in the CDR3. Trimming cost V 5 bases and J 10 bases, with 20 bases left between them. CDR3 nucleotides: TGTGCCAGCAGCCCAGGGAACCAACTTATGCCCTACACCTTC. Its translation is CASSPGNQLMPYTF.

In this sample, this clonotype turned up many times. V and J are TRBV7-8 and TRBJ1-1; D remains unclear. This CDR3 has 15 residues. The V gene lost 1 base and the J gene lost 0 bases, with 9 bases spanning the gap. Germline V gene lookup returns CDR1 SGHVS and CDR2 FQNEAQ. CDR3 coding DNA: TGTGCCAGCAGCTTAGGGTGGCAGTTGAACACTGAAGCTTTCTTT. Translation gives CASSLGWQLNTEAFF.

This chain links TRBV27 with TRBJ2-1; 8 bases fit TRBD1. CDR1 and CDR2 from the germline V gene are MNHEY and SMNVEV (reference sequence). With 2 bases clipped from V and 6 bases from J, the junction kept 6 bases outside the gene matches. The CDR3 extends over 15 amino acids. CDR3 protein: CASSLPGTGCNEQFF. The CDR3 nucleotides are TGTGCCAGCAGTTTACCCGGGACAGGATGCAATGAGCAGTTCTTC.

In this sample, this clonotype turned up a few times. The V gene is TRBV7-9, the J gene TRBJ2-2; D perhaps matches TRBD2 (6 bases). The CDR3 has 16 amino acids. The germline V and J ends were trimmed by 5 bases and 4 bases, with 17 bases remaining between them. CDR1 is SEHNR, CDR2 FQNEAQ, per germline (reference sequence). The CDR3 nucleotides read TGTGCCAGCAGCCCCCCGGTACGGGGGATCACCGGGGAGCTGTTTTTT. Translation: CASSPPVRGITGELFF. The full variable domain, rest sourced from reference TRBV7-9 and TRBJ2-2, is DTGVSQNPRHKITKRGQNVTFRCDPISEHNRLYWYRQTLGQGPEFLTYFQNEAQLEKSRLLSDRFSAERPKGSFSTLEIQRTEQGDSAMYLCASSPPVRGITGELFFGEGSRLTVL.

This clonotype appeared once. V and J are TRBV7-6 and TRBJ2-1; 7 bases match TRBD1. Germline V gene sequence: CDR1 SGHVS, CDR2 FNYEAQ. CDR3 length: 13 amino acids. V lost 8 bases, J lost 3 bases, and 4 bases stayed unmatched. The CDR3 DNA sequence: TGTGCCAGCCGGGACAGAAACTACAATGAGCAGTTCTTC. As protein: CASRDRNYNEQFF.

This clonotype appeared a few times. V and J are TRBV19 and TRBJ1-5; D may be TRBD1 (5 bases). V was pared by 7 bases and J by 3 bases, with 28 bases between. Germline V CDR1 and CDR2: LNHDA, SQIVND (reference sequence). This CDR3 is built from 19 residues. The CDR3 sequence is CASTYISTEGSLSNQPQHF. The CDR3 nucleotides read TGTGCCAGTACCTATATCTCGACCGAGGGGTCCCTTTCCAATCAGCCCCAGCATTTT.

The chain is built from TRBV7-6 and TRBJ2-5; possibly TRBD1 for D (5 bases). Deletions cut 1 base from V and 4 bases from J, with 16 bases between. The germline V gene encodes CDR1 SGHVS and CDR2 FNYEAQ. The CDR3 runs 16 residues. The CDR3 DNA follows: TGTGCCAGCAGCTTAGAGGTGGGGCTATACGGAGAGACCCAGTACTTC. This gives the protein CASSLEVGLYGETQYF.

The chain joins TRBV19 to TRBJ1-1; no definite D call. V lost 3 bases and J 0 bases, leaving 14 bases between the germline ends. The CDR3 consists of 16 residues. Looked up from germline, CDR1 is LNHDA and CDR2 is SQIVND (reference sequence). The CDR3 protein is CASSIPFQWMNTEAFF. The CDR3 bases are TGTGCCAGTAGTATTCCGTTCCAGTGGATGAACACTGAAGCTTTCTTT.